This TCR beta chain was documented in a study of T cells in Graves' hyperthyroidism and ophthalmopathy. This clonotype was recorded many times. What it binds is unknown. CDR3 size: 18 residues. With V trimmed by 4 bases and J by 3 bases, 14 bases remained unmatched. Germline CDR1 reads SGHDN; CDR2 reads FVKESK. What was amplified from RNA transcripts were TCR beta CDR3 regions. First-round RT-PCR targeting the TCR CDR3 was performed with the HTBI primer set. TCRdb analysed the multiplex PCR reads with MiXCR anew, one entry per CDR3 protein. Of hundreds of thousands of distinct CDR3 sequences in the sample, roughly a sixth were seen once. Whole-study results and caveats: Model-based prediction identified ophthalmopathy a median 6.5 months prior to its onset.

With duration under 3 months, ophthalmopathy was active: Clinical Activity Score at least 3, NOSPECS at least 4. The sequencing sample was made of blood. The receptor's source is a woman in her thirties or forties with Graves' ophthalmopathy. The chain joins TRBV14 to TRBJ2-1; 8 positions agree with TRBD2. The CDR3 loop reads CASSPGRSGRWDYNEQFF. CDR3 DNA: TGTGCCAGCAGCCCGGGGAGGAGCGGGAGATGGGACTACAATGAGCAGTTCTTC.